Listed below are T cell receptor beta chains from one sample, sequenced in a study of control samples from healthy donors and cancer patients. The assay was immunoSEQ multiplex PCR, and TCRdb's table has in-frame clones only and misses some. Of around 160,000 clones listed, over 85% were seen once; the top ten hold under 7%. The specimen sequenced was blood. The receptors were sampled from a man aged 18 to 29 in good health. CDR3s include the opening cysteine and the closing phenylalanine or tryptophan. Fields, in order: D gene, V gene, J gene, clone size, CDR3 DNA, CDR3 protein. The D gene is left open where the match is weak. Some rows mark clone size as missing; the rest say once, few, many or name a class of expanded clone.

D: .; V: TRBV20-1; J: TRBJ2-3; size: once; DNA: TGCAGTGCCGAGACCACAGATACGCAGTATTTT; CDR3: CSAETTDTQYF
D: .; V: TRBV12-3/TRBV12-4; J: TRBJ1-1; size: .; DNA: TGTGCCAGCAGTCCTCGGTCCTACCTAGAAGCTTTCTTT; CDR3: CASSPRSYLEAFF
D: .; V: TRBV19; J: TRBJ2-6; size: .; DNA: TGTGCCAGTAATCCGACTAGGGTCTCTGGGGCCAACGTCCTGACTTTC; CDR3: CASNPTRVSGANVLTF
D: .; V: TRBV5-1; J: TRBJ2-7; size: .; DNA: TGCGCCAGCAGCTTGTCGGGCCCTAGGACCTACGAGCAGTACTTC; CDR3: CASSLSGPRTYEQYF
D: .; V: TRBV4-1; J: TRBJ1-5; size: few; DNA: TGCGCCAGCAGCCCGGAAAGTAGCAATCAGCCCCAGCATTTT; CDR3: CASSPESSNQPQHF
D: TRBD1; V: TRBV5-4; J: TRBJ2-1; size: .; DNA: TGTGCCAGCAGCGGGGGGGCCCTGGACAGGGGTCTCTACAATGAGCAGTTCTTC; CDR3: CASSGGALDRGLYNEQFF
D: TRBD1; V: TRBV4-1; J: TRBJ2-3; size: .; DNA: TGCGCCAGCAGCCAAGGGCCGGACAGGGTTGGAACAGATACGCAGTATTTT; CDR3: CASSQGPDRVGTDTQYF
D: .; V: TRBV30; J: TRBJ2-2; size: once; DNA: TGTGCCTGGACCGGGACAACTGGACGTGAAATCGGGGAGCTGTTTTTT; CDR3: CAWTGTTGREIGELFF
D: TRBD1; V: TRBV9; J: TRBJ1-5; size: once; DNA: TGTGCCAGCAGCGTAGACGGGACAGGTTACAATCAGCCCCAGCATTTT; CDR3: CASSVDGTGYNQPQHF
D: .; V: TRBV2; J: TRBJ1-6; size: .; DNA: TGTGCCAGCAGTGAGGAGGGGCTCAATTCACCCCTCCACTTT; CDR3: CASSEEGLNSPLHF
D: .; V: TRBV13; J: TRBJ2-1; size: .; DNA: TGTGCCAGCAGCTTAGAAGGAGGTGAGCAGTTCTTC; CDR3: CASSLEGGEQFF
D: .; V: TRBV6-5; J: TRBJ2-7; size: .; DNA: TGTGCCAGCGGGGCCTTCGGGGGTCTCGAGCAGTACTTC; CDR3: CASGAFGGLEQYF
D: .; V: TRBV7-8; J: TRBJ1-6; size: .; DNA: TGTGCCAGCAGCCTGACATTTCTTAATTCACCCCTCCACTTT; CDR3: CASSLTFLNSPLHF
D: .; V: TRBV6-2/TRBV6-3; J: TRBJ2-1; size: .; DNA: TGTGCCAGCAGTGCTGACCGGGAGTACAATGAGCAGTTCTTC; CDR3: CASSADREYNEQFF
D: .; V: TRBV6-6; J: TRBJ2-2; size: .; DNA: TGTGCCAGCACTCCCCGCCCCCAGGTTGGGGAGCTGTTTTTT; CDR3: CASTPRPQVGELFF
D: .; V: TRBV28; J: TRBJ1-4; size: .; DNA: TGTGCCAGCAGTTTATTAACAGCTAATGAAAAACTGTTTTTT; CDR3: CASSLLTANEKLFF
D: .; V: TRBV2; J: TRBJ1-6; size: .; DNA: TGTGCCAGCAGTGGTACCCTGAATTCACCCTTCCACTTT; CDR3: CASSGTLNSPFHF
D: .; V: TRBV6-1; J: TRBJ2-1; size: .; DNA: TGTGCCAGCAGTGAAAGGGGATACAATGAGCAGTTCTTC; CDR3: CASSERGYNEQFF
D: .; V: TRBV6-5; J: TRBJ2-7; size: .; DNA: TGTGCCAGCATCTTCGTTTACGAGCAGTACTTC; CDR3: CASIFVYEQYF
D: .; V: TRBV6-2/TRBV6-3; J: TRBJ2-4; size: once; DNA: TGTGCCAGCAGTCCCCCGGGCGAGAGGAGAAACATTCAGTACTTC; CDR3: CASSPPGERRNIQYF
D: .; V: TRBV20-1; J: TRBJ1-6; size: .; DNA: TGCAGTGCGAGTGACCGGTTGAGTAATTCACCCCTCCACTTT; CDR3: CSASDRLSNSPLHF
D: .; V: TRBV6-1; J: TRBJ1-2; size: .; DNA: TGTGCCAGCAGTGAAGTGGGTGCCTATGGCTACACCTTC; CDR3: CASSEVGAYGYTF
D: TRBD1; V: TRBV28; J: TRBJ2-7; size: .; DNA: TGTGCCAGCAGGGACAGGGACGCCTACGAGCAGTACTTC; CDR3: CASRDRDAYEQYF
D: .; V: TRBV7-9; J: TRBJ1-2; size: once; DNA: TGTGCCAGCAGCTTCGACACGGCGGCGAGGGCTTTAGGCTACACCTTC; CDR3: CASSFDTAARALGYTF
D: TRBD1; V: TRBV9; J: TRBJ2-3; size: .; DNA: TGTGCCAGCAGCGTCACAGGGGGTCCGATTGGTGGAGATACGCAGTATTTT; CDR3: CASSVTGGPIGGDTQYF
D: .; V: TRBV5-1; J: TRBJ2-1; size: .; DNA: TGCGCCAGCAGCTTGGATGGCACCCTTGAGCAGTTCTTC; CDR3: CASSLDGTLEQFF